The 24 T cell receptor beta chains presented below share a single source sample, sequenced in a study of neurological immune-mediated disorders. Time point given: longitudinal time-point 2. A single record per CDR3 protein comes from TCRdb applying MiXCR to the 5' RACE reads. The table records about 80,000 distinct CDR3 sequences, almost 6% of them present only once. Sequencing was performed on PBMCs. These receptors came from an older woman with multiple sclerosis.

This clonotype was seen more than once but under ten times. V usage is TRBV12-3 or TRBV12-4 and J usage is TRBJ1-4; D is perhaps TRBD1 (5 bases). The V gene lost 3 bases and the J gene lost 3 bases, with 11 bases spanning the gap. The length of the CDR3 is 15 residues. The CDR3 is CASSFPGGANEKLFF. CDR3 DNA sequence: TGTGCCAGCAGTTTCCCCGGAGGGGCTAATGAAAAACTGTTTTTT.

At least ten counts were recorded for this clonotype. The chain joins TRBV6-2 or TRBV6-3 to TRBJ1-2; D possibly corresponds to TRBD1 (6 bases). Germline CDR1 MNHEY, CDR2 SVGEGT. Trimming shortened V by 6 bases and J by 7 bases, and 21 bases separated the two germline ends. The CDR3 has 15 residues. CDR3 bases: TGTGCCAGCAGCCCCAGCCGGGGGCGGGCCTTTGGCTACACCTTC. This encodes CASSPSRGRAFGYTF.

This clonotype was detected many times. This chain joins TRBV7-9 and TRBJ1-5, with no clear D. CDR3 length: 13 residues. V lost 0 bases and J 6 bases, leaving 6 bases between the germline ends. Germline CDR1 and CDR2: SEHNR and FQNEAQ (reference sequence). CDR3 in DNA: TGTGCCAGCAGCTTAGCGGGCAGTCAGCCCCAGCATTTT. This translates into CASSLAGSQPQHF. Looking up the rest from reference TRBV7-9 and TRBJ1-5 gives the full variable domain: DTGVSQNPRHKITKRGQNVTFRCDPISEHNRLYWYRQTLGQGPEFLTYFQNEAQLEKSRLLSDRFSAERPKGSFSTLEIQRTEQGDSAMYLCASSLAGSQPQHFGDGTRLSIL.

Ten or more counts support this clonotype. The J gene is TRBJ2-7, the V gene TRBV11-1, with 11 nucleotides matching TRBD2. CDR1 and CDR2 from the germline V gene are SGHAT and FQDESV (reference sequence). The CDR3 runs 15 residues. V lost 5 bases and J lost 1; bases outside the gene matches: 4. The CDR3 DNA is TGTGCCAGCAGCCCGACTAGCGGGGCATCCTACGAGCAGTACTTC. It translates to CASSPTSGASYEQYF.

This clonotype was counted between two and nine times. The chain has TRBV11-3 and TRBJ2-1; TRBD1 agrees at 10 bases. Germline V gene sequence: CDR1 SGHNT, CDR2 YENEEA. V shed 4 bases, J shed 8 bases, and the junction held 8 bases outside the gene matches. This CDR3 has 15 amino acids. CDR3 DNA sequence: TGTGCCAGCAGCTCCCCCCGGGACAGGGGTGATGAGCAGTTCTTC. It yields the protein CASSSPRDRGDEQFF. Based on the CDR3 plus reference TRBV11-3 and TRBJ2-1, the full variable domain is EAGVVQSPRYKIIEKKQPVAFWCNPISGHNTLYWYLQNLGQGPELLIRYENEEAVDDSQLPKDRFSAERLKGVDSTLKIQPAELGDSAVYLCASSSPRDRGDEQFFGPGTRLTVL.

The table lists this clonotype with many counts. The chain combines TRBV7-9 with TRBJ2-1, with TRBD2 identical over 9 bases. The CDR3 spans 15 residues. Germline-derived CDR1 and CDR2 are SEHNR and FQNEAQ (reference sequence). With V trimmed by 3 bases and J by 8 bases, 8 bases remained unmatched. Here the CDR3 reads CASSFTGTSTHEQFF. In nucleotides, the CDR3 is TGTGCCAGCAGCTTCACCGGGACTAGCACCCATGAGCAGTTCTTC.

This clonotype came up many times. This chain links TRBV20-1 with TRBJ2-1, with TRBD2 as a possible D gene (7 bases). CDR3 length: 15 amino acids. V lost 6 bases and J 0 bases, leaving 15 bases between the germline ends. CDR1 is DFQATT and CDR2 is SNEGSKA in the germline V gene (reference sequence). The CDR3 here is CSALRGGGSYNEQFF. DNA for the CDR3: TGCAGTGCCCTGAGGGGGGGGGGCTCCTACAATGAGCAGTTCTTC.

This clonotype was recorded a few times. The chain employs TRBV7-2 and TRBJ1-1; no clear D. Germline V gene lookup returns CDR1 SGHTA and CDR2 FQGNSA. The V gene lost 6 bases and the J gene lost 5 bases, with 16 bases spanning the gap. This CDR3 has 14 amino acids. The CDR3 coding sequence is TGTGCCAGCAGTCTAGTGGGTTTACGGACTGAAGCTTTCTTT. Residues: CASSLVGLRTEAFF.

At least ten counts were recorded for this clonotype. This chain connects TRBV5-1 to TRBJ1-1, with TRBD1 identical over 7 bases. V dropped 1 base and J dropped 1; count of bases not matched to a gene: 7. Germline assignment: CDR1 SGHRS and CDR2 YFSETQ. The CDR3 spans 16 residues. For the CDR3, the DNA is TGCGCCAGCAGCTTGACCCCGGGACAGCCGAACACTGAAGCTTTCTTT. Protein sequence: CASSLTPGQPNTEAFF.

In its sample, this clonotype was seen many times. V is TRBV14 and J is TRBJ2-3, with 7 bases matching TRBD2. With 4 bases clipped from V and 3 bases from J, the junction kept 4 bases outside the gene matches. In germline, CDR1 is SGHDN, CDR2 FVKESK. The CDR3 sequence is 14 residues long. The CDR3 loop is CASSRDYSTDTQYF. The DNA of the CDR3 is TGTGCCAGCAGCCGGGACTATTCTACAGATACGCAGTATTTT. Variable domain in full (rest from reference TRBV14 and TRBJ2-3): EAGVTQFPSHSVIEKGQTVTLRCDPISGHDNLYWYRRVMGKEIKFLLHFVKESKQDESGMPNNRFLAERTGGTYSTLKVQPAELEDSGVYFCASSRDYSTDTQYFGPGTRLTVL.

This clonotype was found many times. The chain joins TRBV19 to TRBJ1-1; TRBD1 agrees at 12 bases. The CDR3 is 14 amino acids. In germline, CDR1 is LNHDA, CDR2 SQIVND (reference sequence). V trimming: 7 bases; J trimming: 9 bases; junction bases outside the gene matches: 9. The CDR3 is CASTAPGQGAQAFF. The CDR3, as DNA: TGTGCCAGTACCGCCCCGGGACAGGGGGCGCAAGCTTTCTTT.

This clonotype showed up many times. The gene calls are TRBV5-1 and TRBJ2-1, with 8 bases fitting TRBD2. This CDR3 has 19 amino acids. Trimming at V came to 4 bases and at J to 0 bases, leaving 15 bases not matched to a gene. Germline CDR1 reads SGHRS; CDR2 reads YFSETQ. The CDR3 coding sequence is TGCGCCAGCAGCCCCTGGTCGGCTAGCGGGCGTAGCTCCTACAATGAGCAGTTCTTC. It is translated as CASSPWSASGRSSYNEQFF.

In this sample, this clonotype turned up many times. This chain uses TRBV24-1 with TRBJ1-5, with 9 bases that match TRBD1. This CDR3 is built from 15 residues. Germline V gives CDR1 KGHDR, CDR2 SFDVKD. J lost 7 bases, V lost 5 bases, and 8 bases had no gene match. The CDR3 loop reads CATSAGTGIGQPQHF. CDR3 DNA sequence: TGTGCCACCAGTGCCGGGACAGGGATCGGCCAGCCCCAGCATTTT.

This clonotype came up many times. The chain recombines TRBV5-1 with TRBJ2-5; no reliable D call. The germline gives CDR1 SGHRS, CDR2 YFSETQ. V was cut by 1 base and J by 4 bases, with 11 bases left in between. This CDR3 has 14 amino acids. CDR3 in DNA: TGCGCCAGCAGCTTGACCCGGGTCAGAGAGACCCAGTACTTC. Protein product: CASSLTRVRETQYF. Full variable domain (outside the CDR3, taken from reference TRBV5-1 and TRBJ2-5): KAGVTQTPRYLIKTRGQQVTLSCSPISGHRSVSWYQQTPGQGLQFLFEYFSETQRNKGNFPGRFSGRQFSNSRSEMNVSTLELGDSALYLCASSLTRVRETQYFGPGTRLLVL.

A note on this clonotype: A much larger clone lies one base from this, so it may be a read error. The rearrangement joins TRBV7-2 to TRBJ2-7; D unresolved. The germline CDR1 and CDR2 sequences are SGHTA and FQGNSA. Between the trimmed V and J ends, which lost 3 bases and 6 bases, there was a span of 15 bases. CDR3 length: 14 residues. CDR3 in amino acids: CASSLAAAEGEQYF. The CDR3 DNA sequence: TGTGCCAGCAGCTTGGCGGCTGCGGAAGGCGAGCAGTACTTC.

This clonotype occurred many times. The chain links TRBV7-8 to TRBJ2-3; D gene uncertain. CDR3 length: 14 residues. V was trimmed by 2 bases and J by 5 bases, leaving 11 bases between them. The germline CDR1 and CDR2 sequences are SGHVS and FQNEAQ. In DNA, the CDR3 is TGTGCCAGCAGCTTATCTCGGTTGTTAGATACGCAGTATTTT. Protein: CASSLSRLLDTQYF.

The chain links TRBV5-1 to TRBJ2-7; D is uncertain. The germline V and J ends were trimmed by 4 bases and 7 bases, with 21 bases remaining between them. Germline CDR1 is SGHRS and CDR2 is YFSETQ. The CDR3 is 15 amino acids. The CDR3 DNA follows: TGCGCCAGCAGCCCACATGGGTCCTCCTACAATGAGCAGTACTTC. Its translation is CASSPHGSSYNEQYF.

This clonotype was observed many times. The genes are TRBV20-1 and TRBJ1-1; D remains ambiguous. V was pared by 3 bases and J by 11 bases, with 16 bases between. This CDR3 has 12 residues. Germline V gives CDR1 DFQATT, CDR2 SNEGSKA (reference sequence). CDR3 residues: CSARGAVGGAFF. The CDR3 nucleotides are TGCAGTGCTAGGGGAGCGGTCGGCGGGGCTTTCTTT.

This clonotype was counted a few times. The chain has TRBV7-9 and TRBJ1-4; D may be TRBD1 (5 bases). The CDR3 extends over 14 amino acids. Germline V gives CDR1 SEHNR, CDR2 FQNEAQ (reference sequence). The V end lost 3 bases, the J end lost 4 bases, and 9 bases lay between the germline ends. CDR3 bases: TGTGCCAGCAGCTTGGTCGACAGTAATGAAAAACTGTTTTTT. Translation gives CASSLVDSNEKLFF. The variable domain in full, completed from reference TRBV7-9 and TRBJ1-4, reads DTGVSQNPRHKITKRGQNVTFRCDPISEHNRLYWYRQTLGQGPEFLTYFQNEAQLEKSRLLSDRFSAERPKGSFSTLEIQRTEQGDSAMYLCASSLVDSNEKLFFGSGTQLSVL.

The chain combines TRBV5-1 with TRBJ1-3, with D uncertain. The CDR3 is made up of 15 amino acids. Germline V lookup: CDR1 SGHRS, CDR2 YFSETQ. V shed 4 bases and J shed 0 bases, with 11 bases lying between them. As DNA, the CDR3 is TGCGCCAGCAGCGAAGACGGGAACTCTGGAAACACCATATATTTT. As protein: CASSEDGNSGNTIYF.

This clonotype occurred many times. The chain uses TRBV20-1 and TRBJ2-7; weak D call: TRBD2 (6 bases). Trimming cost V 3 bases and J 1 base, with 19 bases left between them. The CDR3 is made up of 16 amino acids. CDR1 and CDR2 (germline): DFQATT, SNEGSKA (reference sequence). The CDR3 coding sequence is TGCAGTGCTAGTCTGAGGGATTGGGCGGGGTCCTACGAGCAGTACTTC. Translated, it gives CSASLRDWAGSYEQYF.

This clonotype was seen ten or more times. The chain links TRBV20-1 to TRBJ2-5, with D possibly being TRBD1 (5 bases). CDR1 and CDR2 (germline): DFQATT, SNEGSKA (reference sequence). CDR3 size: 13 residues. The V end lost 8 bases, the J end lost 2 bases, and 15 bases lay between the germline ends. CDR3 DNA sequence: TGCAGTTCATATTGGGGCAGACAAGAGACCCAGTACTTC. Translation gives CSSYWGRQETQYF.

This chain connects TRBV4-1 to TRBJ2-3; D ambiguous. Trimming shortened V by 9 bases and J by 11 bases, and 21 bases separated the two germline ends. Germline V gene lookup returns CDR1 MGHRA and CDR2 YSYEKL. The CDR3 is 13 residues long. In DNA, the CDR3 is TGCGCCAGTAGCTCTCGCATGGGCCCTAGGCAGTATTTT. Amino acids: CASSSRMGPRQYF.

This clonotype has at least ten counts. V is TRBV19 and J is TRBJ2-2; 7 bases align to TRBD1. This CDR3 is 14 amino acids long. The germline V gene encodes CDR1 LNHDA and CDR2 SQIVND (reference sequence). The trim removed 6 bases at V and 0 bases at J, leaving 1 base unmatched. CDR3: CASRTGTNTGELFF. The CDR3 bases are TGTGCCAGTAGGACAGGGACGAACACCGGGGAGCTGTTTTTT.